This T cell receptor (beta chain) comes out of a study of T cell repertoires in cytomegalovirus infection. This clonotype was observed a handful of times. Each CDR3 protein is one row after TCRdb ran MiXCR on the reads. The sample records under 200,000 distinct CDR3 sequences, 25% to 30% being singletons. CDR1 SNHLY and CDR2 FYNNEI come from the germline V gene. CDR3 length: 12 amino acids. Between the trimmed V and J ends, which lost 8 bases and 3 bases, there was a span of 10 bases. Input material: PBMCs. The rearrangement joins TRBV2 to TRBJ1-2; D remains ambiguous. The clonotype comes from a human donor in good health (CMV status not recorded). Some clones in this sample may be carry-over from other donors' samples. CDR3 region: CASRGTYYGYTF. The CDR3 coding sequence is TGTGCCAGCCGTGGCACCTACTATGGCTACACCTTC.